The entry below describes one T cell receptor (beta chain). The method was immunoSEQ multiplex PCR; TCRdb's version includes in-frame clones alone and lacks a portion of them. The sample yields over 90,000 clones, about 91% seen once. The data were obtained in a study of blood T cell repertoires in COVID-19. Study as a whole: Material from acute and convalescent COVID-19 was sourced from the United States, Italy and Spain. The cDNA or gDNA used as material had been derived from T cells, B-cell-depleted T cells, or PBMCs.

This CDR3 has 15 residues. Germline V gene data show CDR1 as SEHNR and CDR2 as FQNEAQ (reference sequence). V shed 3 bases and J 7 bases; nucleotides not matched to a gene: 7. This chain connects TRBV7-9 to TRBJ1-5, with 9 bases lining up with TRBD1. This TCR was sampled from a man aged 18 to 35 with acute or convalescent COVID-19. The sample taken for sequencing was peripheral blood. The CDR3 loop is CASSFGDRALQPQHF. The CDR3 region has the DNA TGTGCCAGCAGCTTCGGGGACAGGGCGTTGCAGCCCCAGCATTTT.